One and the same sample provided the 26 T cell receptor beta chains below, sequenced in a study of identical twins. Via MiXCR, TCRdb re-called the 5' RACE reads, giving one row per CDR3 protein. The data hold about 900,000 distinct CDR3 sequences, with around 12% observed a single time. These data were also filed under a second study, of yellow fever vaccine responses in identical twins.

Material: PBMCs. The receptors were gathered from a woman between 18 and 29 years old in good health.

This clonotype was recorded once. This sequence joins TRBV2 and TRBJ2-2; D is undetermined. The ends were cut back, 0 bases at V and 7 bases at J, with 12 bases in the middle. CDR3 size: 15 residues. Germline V gene sequence: CDR1 SNHLY, CDR2 FYNNEI. The CDR3 spells CASSEAPIEVGELFF. CDR3 sequence (DNA): TGTGCCAGCAGTGAAGCGCCGATAGAAGTCGGGGAGCTGTTTTTT.

The chain recombines TRBV15 with TRBJ2-6; 9 bases match TRBD1. With V trimmed by 3 bases and J by 0 bases, 6 bases remained unmatched. Germline V gene data show CDR1 as LNHNV and CDR2 as YYDKDF (reference sequence). The CDR3 sequence is 18 residues long. The CDR3 DNA sequence: TGTGCCACCAGCAGTTTACAGGGGGCATACTCTGGGGCCAACGTCCTGACTTTC. Protein sequence: CATSSLQGAYSGANVLTF. Full variable domain (missing parts from reference TRBV15 and TRBJ2-6): DAMVIQNPRYQVTQFGKPVTLSCSQTLNHNVMYWYQQKSSQAPKLLFHYYDKDFNNEADTPDNFQSRRPNTSFCFLDIRSPGLGDTAMYLCATSSLQGAYSGANVLTFGAGSRLTVL.

This clonotype has only a few counts. CDR3 DNA sequence: TGTGCCAGCAGTTACTCCTCAGAGACCCAGTACTTC. This codes for CASSYSSETQYF. The genes are TRBV6-5 and TRBJ2-5, with D unresolved. The CDR3 extends over 12 amino acids. Deletions cut 0 bases from V and 4 bases from J, with 3 bases between. Per the germline V gene, CDR1 is MNHEY and CDR2 is SVGAGI.

This clonotype came up many times. This sequence joins TRBV20-1 and TRBJ2-3; D uncertain. Trimming removed 3 bases from V and 2 bases from J, with 15 bases in between. Germline V gene sequence: CDR1 DFQATT, CDR2 SNEGSKA (reference sequence). The length of the CDR3 is 15 residues. The CDR3: CSASGSTTTTDTQYF. DNA of the CDR3: TGCAGTGCTAGTGGCTCAACAACGACCACAGATACGCAGTATTTT.

This clonotype has a count of ten or more. V gene TRBV2 combines with J gene TRBJ2-1; D unclear. V dropped 1 base and J dropped 4 bases, with 2 bases sitting between them. Germline V gives CDR1 SNHLY, CDR2 FYNNEI. The CDR3 length is 12 residues. This chain's CDR3 is CASSEGYNEQFF. For the CDR3, the DNA is TGTGCCAGCAGTGAAGGATACAATGAGCAGTTCTTC.

This clonotype was found many times. At one of its ends the junction is not consistent with the germline gene, which may arise from a read error. The genes are TRBV5-1 and TRBJ2-1, with 9 bases lining up with TRBD1. Germline-derived CDR1 and CDR2 are SGHRS and YFSETQ. This CDR3 spans 17 amino acids. The CDR3 loop is CASSLNRGLEAYDEQFF. CDR3 DNA: TGCGCCAGCAGCTTGAACAGGGGGCTGGAGGCCTACGATGAGCAGTTCTTC.

This clonotype has a handful of counts. This rearrangement joins TRBV12-3 or TRBV12-4 to TRBJ2-2; 12 nucleotides agree with TRBD1. This CDR3 contains 20 residues. With V trimmed by 3 bases and J by 6 bases, 17 bases remained unmatched. CDR3: CASSFRDRGRFPVNAGELFF. CDR3 DNA: TGTGCCAGCAGTTTCCGGGACAGGGGGCGCTTCCCGGTCAACGCCGGGGAGCTGTTTTTT.

This clonotype was seen more than once but under ten times. The V call is TRBV4-1, the J call TRBJ1-4; 10 positions agree with TRBD1. Germline V lookup: CDR1 MGHRA, CDR2 YSYEKL. The CDR3 consists of 14 residues. The trim removed 5 bases at V and 7 bases at J, leaving 4 bases unmatched. CDR3 bases: TGCGCCAGCAGCGAAGGACAGGGGGTTGAAAAACTGTTTTTT. This gives the protein CASSEGQGVEKLFF.

CDR3 protein: CASSYGAGTYTEAFF. For the CDR3, the DNA is TGTGCCAGCAGTTACGGTGCAGGAACCTACACTGAAGCTTTCTTT. This chain connects TRBV6-5 to TRBJ1-1; D is undetermined. The germline V gene has CDR1 MNHEY and CDR2 SVGAGI. The CDR3 loop spans 15 amino acids. The germline V and J ends were trimmed by 2 bases and 3 bases, with 13 bases remaining between them.

V and J are TRBV12-5 and TRBJ1-1; D is possibly TRBD1 (5 bases). Germline V lookup: CDR1 LGHNT, CDR2 FRNRAP. This CDR3 spans 15 amino acids. Trimming left V 4 bases short and J 0 bases short, with 12 bases between. CDR3 nucleotide sequence: TGTGCTAGTGGTTGGGGGGGGAATTTGAACACTGAAGCTTTCTTT. It translates to CASGWGGNLNTEAFF.

In its sample, this clonotype was seen a few times. This chain joins TRBV12-3 or TRBV12-4 and TRBJ2-7; no clear D gene. V dropped 8 bases and J dropped 2 bases, with 10 bases sitting between them. The CDR3 extends over 12 amino acids. This CDR3 reads CASQKTPYEQYF. CDR3 DNA: TGTGCCAGCCAAAAGACCCCCTACGAGCAGTACTTC.

This clonotype was seen a few times. This chain joins TRBV18 and TRBJ1-5, with D possibly TRBD1 on 6 matching bases. In germline, CDR1 is KGHSH, CDR2 LQKENI. The CDR3 is made up of 14 amino acids. Between the trimmed V and J ends, which lost 5 bases and 4 bases, there was a span of 12 bases. The CDR3 DNA follows: TGTGCCAGCTCAACGACAGGCCTAAATCAGCCCCAGCATTTT. Amino acids: CASSTTGLNQPQHF. The variable domain in full, with the rest retrieved from reference TRBV18 and TRBJ1-5, is NAGVMQNPRHLVRRRGQEARLRCSPMKGHSHVYWYRQLPEEGLKFMVYLQKENIIDESGMPKERFSAEFPKEGPSILRIQQVVRGDSAAYFCASSTTGLNQPQHFGDGTRLSIL.

This clonotype turned up a few times. The chain couples TRBV28 to TRBJ2-7, with D perhaps assigned TRBD1 or TRBD2 (5 bases each). Germline V CDR1 and CDR2: MDHEN, SYDVKM. Trimming removed 5 bases at V and 3 bases at J, with 17 bases between. The CDR3 loop spans 15 amino acids. CDR3: CASSPGARRGYEQYV. Here the CDR3 DNA reads TGTGCCAGCAGTCCCGGGGCTCGTAGGGGCTACGAGCAGTACGTC.

The chain recombines TRBV11-2 with TRBJ1-5, with TRBD1 as a possible D gene (5 bases). From germline, CDR1 is SGHAT and CDR2 FQNNGV. Trimming left V 2 bases short and J 0 bases short, with 23 bases between. The CDR3 contains 20 residues. CDR3 DNA: TGTGCCAGCAGCTTAAAGCCGTACGGTCGATGGGACTATAGCAATCAGCCCCAGCATTTT. It specifies CASSLKPYGRWDYSNQPQHF.

V usage is TRBV6-1 and J usage is TRBJ1-1; D gene unclear. The V end was cut by 6 bases, the J end by 4 bases, with 9 bases between. Germline CDR1 is MNHNS and CDR2 is SASEGT. The CDR3 is 12 residues long. The CDR3 DNA sequence: TGTGCCAGCAGACGAAGCGCCACTGAAGCTTTCTTT. Protein sequence: CASRRSATEAFF.

This clonotype was counted between two and nine times. The J gene is TRBJ2-3, the V gene TRBV11-2; 10 nucleotides line up with TRBD1. This CDR3 region has 16 residues. Looked up from germline, CDR1 is SGHAT and CDR2 is FQNNGV. V lost 4 bases to trimming and J lost 6 bases; unmatched junction nucleotides: 10. In DNA, the CDR3 is TGTGCCAGCAGCTACACCGGGACAGGGGTCGGGGATACGCAGTATTTT. Protein: CASSYTGTGVGDTQYF. The variable domain in full, completed from reference TRBV11-2 and TRBJ2-3, reads EAGVAQSPRYKIIEKRQSVAFWCNPISGHATLYWYQQILGQGPKLLIQFQNNGVVDDSQLPKDRFSAERLKGVDSTLKIQPAKLEDSAVYLCASSYTGTGVGDTQYFGPGTRLTVL.

The chain has TRBV7-9 and TRBJ1-1, with D uncertain. Trimming removed 4 bases at V and 1 base at J, with 10 bases between. The CDR3 runs to 14 residues. Germline loops: CDR1 SEHNR, CDR2 FQNEAQ (reference sequence). Here the CDR3 DNA reads TGTGCCAGCAGCTCCAGTGCTGAGAACACTGAAGCTTTCTTT. It encodes CASSSSAENTEAFF.

V usage is TRBV9 and J usage is TRBJ2-3, with TRBD2 matching 7 bases. V shed 0 bases and J 2 bases; nucleotides not matched to a gene: 3. The CDR3 is 15 amino acids. Germline V lookup: CDR1 SGDLS, CDR2 YYNGEE. The CDR3 bases are TGTGCCAGCAGCGTAGTGGCGGGAGTCACAGATACGCAGTATTTT. Encoded protein: CASSVVAGVTDTQYF.

The CDR3 spells CSASVPGSKLTGELFF. CDR3 sequence (DNA): TGCAGTGCTAGTGTTCCAGGGTCGAAATTGACCGGGGAGCTGTTTTTT. The chain uses TRBV20-1 and TRBJ2-2, with a possible D match to TRBD1 (5 bases). Deletions cut 3 bases from V and 5 bases from J, with 19 bases between. Germline V gives CDR1 DFQATT, CDR2 SNEGSKA (reference sequence). CDR3 length: 16 residues.

This clonotype was counted only a few times. The rearrangement joins TRBV29-1 to TRBJ2-2, with D possibly being TRBD1 or TRBD2 (6 bases each). V was cut by 7 bases and J by 0 bases, with 15 bases left in between. CDR3 length: 15 amino acids. Per the germline V gene, CDR1 is SQVTM and CDR2 is ANQGSEA. CDR3 residues: CSAGGGISNTGELFF. Here the CDR3 DNA reads TGCAGCGCCGGAGGGGGGATCTCGAACACCGGGGAGCTGTTTTTT.

Only a few counts were recorded for this clonotype. The V call is TRBV18, the J call TRBJ2-7; 9 bases align to TRBD1. Trimming at V came to 3 bases and at J to 5 bases, leaving 5 bases not matched to a gene. Germline-derived CDR1 and CDR2 are KGHSH and LQKENI. The CDR3 extends over 14 amino acids. The CDR3 DNA reads as TGTGCCAGCTCACCTCCCGGGACAGGGAACGAGCAGTACTTC. Translation gives CASSPPGTGNEQYF.

The sample holds a few counts of this clonotype. V usage is TRBV24-1 and J usage is TRBJ2-2; a weak D match, TRBD1 (5 bases). The CDR3 runs 14 residues. The germline CDR1 and CDR2 sequences are KGHDR and SFDVKD. V was clipped by 7 bases and J by 5 bases, with 13 bases between them. CDR3 region: CATRGRGWTGELFF. The DNA of the CDR3 is TGTGCCACCAGGGGTAGGGGTTGGACCGGGGAGCTGTTTTTT.

In its sample, this clonotype was seen a few times. The V gene is TRBV5-5, the J gene TRBJ2-7, with D perhaps TRBD2 (6 bases). The V gene lost 4 bases and the J gene lost 3 bases, with 11 bases spanning the gap. Germline V CDR1 and CDR2: SGHKS, YYEKEE (reference sequence). This CDR3 is built from 13 residues. DNA of the CDR3: TGTGCCAGCAGCACCCAGGGAGGCTACGAGCAGTACTTC. It translates to CASSTQGGYEQYF.

The chain couples TRBV20-1 to TRBJ1-1; D gene ambiguous. Germline-derived CDR1 and CDR2 are DFQATT and SNEGSKA (reference sequence). There are 13 residues in the CDR3. Here the CDR3 reads CSVKVGVGTEAFF. The CDR3, as DNA: TGCAGCGTTAAAGTCGGGGTCGGCACTGAAGCTTTCTTT.

This clonotype was picked up many times. J is TRBJ2-2 and V is TRBV7-9; D unclear. The CDR3 spans 12 residues. The V gene lost 6 bases and the J gene lost 6 bases, with 8 bases spanning the gap. CDR1 is SEHNR and CDR2 is FQNEAQ in the germline V gene (reference sequence). Here the CDR3 DNA reads TGTGCCAGCAGTTTAAGTCCCGGGGAGCTGTTTTTT. Protein sequence: CASSLSPGELFF.

This clonotype was recorded a few times. This rearrangement joins TRBV18 to TRBJ1-1; TRBD1 aligns across 8 bases. This CDR3 contains 13 residues. Losses at the gene ends were 6 bases for V and 3 bases for J; bases not matched to a gene: 3. Germline-derived CDR1 and CDR2 are KGHSH and LQKENI. CDR3 sequence reads: CASSGQVDTEAFF. The CDR3 DNA follows: TGTGCCAGCTCGGGACAGGTTGACACTGAAGCTTTCTTT.